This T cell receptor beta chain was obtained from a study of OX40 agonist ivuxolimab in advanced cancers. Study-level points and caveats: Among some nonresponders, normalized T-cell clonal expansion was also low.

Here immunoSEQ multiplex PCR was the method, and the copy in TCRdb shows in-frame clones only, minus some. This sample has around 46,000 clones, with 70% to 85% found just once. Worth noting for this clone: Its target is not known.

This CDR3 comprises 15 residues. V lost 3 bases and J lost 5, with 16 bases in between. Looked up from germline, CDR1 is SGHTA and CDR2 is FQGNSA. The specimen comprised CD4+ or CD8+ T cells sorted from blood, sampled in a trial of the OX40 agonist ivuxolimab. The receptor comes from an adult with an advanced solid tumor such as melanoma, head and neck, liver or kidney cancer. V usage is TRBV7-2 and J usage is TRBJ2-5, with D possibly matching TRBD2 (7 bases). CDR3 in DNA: TGTGCCAGCAGCTTCGGAGGGGGGGAGGGGGAGACCCAGTACTTC. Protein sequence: CASSFGGGEGETQYF.